This T cell receptor (beta chain) was obtained from a study of cytomegalovirus exposure and HLA in healthy donors. Concerning this clone itself: The antigen is undetermined.

V was shortened by 9 bases and J by 0 bases, with 12 bases between the two germline ends. There are 13 residues in the CDR3. Per the germline V gene, CDR1 is SGHNT and CDR2 is YYREEE (reference sequence). Study-level findings and limits: The TCR clusters that emerged in the first cohort tended, a later analysis found, to co-occur in the 120 or so validation repertoires. Some public TCRs appeared in many individuals, while most sequences were rare.

TCRdb's copy holds only in-frame clones and misses some; the assay was immunoSEQ multiplex PCR. The data show some 110,000 clones, around 94% seen once. The gene calls are TRBV5-4 and TRBJ1-1; no definite D call. Specimen: PBMCs. This receptor was taken from a woman aged 18-29 years in good health and CMV-seronegative. In nucleotides, the CDR3 is TGTGCCACCAAGGAGGGCCTGAACACTGAAGCTTTCTTT. It yields the protein CATKEGLNTEAFF. The variable domain in full, with the rest retrieved from reference TRBV5-4 and TRBJ1-1, is ETGVTQSPTHLIKTRGQQVTLRCSSQSGHNTVSWYQQALGQGPQFIFQYYREEENGRGNFPPRFSGLQFPNYSSELNVNALELDDSALYLCATKEGLNTEAFFGQGTRLTVV.